This entry lists 22 T cell receptor beta chains sequenced from one sample in a study of control samples from healthy donors and cancer patients. Profiled with immunoSEQ multiplex PCR; TCRdb holds only in-frame clones, not every one. The table shows about 120,000 clones, with more than 80% occurring only once. The specimen sequenced was blood. These receptors were collected from a man in his forties or fifties in good health.

The chain joins TRBV3-1 (or the pseudogene TRBV3-2) to TRBJ1-4; TRBD1 matches at 8 bases. CDR3 length: 14 residues. Germline values: CDR1 LGHDT, CDR2 YNNKEL (reference sequence). V shed 4 bases, J shed 8 bases, and the junction held 6 bases outside the gene matches. CDR3 nucleotide sequence: TGTGCCAGCAGCCCCTGGACAGGGCGCGAAAAACTGTTTTTT. It yields the protein CASSPWTGREKLFF.

The chain recombines TRBV6-4 with TRBJ1-1; D might be TRBD1 (6 bases). The CDR3 spans 15 residues. Trimming shortened V by 5 bases and J by 1 base, and 14 bases separated the two germline ends. Germline CDR1 is MRHNA and CDR2 is SNTAGT. CDR3 nucleotide sequence: TGTGCCAGCAGTATGGGGGGGCGGAAGAACACTGAAGCTTTCTTT. It translates to CASSMGGRKNTEAFF.

V usage is TRBV6-2 or TRBV6-3 and J usage is TRBJ1-1, with no clear D. The CDR3 is made up of 15 amino acids. The V end lost 2 bases, the J end lost 1 base, and 11 bases lay between the germline ends. CDR1 MNHEY and CDR2 SVGEGT come from the germline V gene. CDR3 amino acids: CASSYPSRGNTEAFF. CDR3 nucleotide sequence: TGTGCCAGCAGTTACCCCTCCCGGGGGAACACTGAAGCTTTCTTT.

The chain couples TRBV9 to TRBJ1-2; possibly TRBD1 for D (6 bases). The germline V gene has CDR1 SGDLS and CDR2 YYNGEE. V lost 0 bases and J lost 4, with 13 bases in between. The CDR3 is 15 amino acids. The CDR3 DNA is TGTGCCAGCAGCGTAGGACAGGCCAAACCCTATGGCTACACCTTC. It translates to CASSVGQAKPYGYTF.

This clone was recorded a few times. The CDR3 DNA follows: TGTGGCGGAACAGGGGCTGGGACAGGCTACACCTTC. Its translation: CGGTGAGTGYTF. The rearrangement uses TRBV30 and TRBJ1-2; 7 bases agree with TRBD1. The CDR3 contains 12 residues. The germline gives CDR1 GTSNPN, CDR2 SVGIG (reference sequence).

The chain links TRBV29-1 to TRBJ1-4; D perhaps matches TRBD1 (5 bases). Germline CDR1 and CDR2: SQVTM and ANQGSEA. The V gene lost 3 bases and the J gene lost 3 bases, with 8 bases spanning the gap. This CDR3 has 13 residues. CDR3 protein: CSVEGGANEKLFF. The CDR3 DNA reads TGCAGCGTTGAGGGGGGAGCTAATGAAAAACTGTTTTTT. Combining the CDR3 with reference TRBV29-1 and TRBJ1-4 gives the whole variable domain SAVISQKPSRDICQRGTSLTIQCQVDSQVTMMFWYRQQPGQSLTLIATANQGSEATYESGFVIDKFPISRPNLTFSTLTVSNMSPEDSSIYLCSVEGGANEKLFFGSGTQLSVL.

V is TRBV10-3 and J is TRBJ2-3, with no clear D. CDR3 length: 15 amino acids. Looked up from germline, CDR1 is ENHRY and CDR2 is SYGVKD. V lost 2 bases to trimming and J lost 2 bases, with 11 bases between them. As DNA, the CDR3 is TGTGCCATCAGTGAGCCCTCGGTAGCCACAGATACGCAGTATTTT. It encodes CAISEPSVATDTQYF.

This chain uses TRBV4-2 with TRBJ1-2; D not certain. Trimming pared 2 bases from V and 4 bases from J, leaving 14 bases between. The CDR3 length is 15 residues. CDR1 is LGHNA, CDR2 YNFKEQ, per germline. The CDR3 DNA sequence: TGTGCCAGCAGCCAACCCGACCGGCTAAGCTATGGCTACACCTTC. Translating gives CASSQPDRLSYGYTF.

The chain couples TRBV6-5 to TRBJ2-1; D perhaps matches TRBD2 (6 bases). Germline CDR1 reads MNHEY; CDR2 reads SVGAGI. This CDR3 has 15 amino acids. V lost 2 bases, J lost 2 bases, and 10 bases lay in between. The CDR3 is CASSYNGEAYNEQFF. Written as DNA, the CDR3 is TGTGCCAGCAGTTACAACGGGGAGGCCTACAATGAGCAGTTCTTC.

The genes are TRBV2 and TRBJ2-7; D possibly corresponds to TRBD2 (5 bases). The V and J ends lost 1 base and 4 bases respectively, with 8 bases between them. From germline, CDR1 is SNHLY and CDR2 FYNNEI. This CDR3 contains 13 residues. Here the CDR3 reads CASSEGRRYEQYF. CDR3 coding DNA: TGTGCCAGCAGTGAAGGGAGGAGATACGAGCAGTACTTC.

This chain joins TRBV11-2 and TRBJ2-7; perhaps TRBD2 as D (5 bases). The germline CDR1 and CDR2 sequences are SGHAT and FQNNGV. CDR3 length: 15 amino acids. V gave up 5 bases and J gave up 6 bases, with 20 bases separating them. The CDR3 sequence is CASSLTGPGTVEQYF. In DNA form, the CDR3 reads TGTGCCAGCAGCCTAACCGGGCCGGGAACCGTCGAGCAGTACTTC.

In this sample, this clone turned up once. The chain links TRBV12-5 to TRBJ1-5; D remains ambiguous. Trimming left V 6 bases short and J 4 bases short, with 10 bases between. The CDR3 is 13 residues long. The germline V gene has CDR1 LGHNT and CDR2 FRNRAP. The CDR3 DNA follows: TGTGCTAGTGGCCCCTTCAGGAATCAGCCCCAGCATTTT. This codes for CASGPFRNQPQHF. The full variable domain, completed using reference TRBV12-5 and TRBJ1-5, is DARVTQTPRHKVTEMGQEVTMRCQPILGHNTVFWYRQTMMQGLELLAYFRNRAPLDDSGMPKDRFSAEMPDATLATLKIQPSEPRDSAVYFCASGPFRNQPQHFGDGTRLSIL.

This clone showed up many times. The genes are TRBV6-5 and TRBJ2-7, with a tentative D call TRBD2 (5 bases). The CDR3 spans 13 residues. Trimming took 7 bases from V and 2 from J, leaving 12 bases between them. Germline V lookup: CDR1 MNHEY, CDR2 SVGAGI. Here the CDR3 reads CASIKGGTYEQYF. The CDR3 DNA sequence: TGTGCCAGCATTAAAGGAGGCACCTACGAGCAGTACTTC.

The V gene is TRBV18, the J gene TRBJ1-1; 7 nucleotides match TRBD1. The CDR3 loop spans 13 amino acids. CDR1 and CDR2 (germline): KGHSH, LQKENI. Germline trimming cut 8 bases from V and 5 bases from J; bases unmatched to any gene: 8. The CDR3 spells CASPRQGGTEAFF. The DNA of the CDR3 is TGTGCCAGCCCCCGACAGGGCGGTACTGAAGCTTTCTTT.

The chain employs TRBV28 and TRBJ2-7; 9 bases match TRBD1. Germline loops: CDR1 MDHEN, CDR2 SYDVKM. V shed 4 bases, J shed 4 bases, and the junction held 8 bases outside the gene matches. CDR3 length: 15 residues. The CDR3 spells CASSSSDRGWYEQYF. For the CDR3, the DNA is TGTGCCAGCAGTTCGAGCGACAGGGGGTGGTACGAGCAGTACTTC.

The chain recombines TRBV30 with TRBJ1-1; possibly TRBD1 for D (5 bases). Trimming removed 4 bases at V and 1 base at J, with 13 bases between. Per the germline V gene, CDR1 is GTSNPN and CDR2 is SVGIG (reference sequence). The CDR3 spans 14 residues. CDR3 protein: CAWNTGLPNTEAFF. The CDR3, as DNA: TGTGCCTGGAATACGGGACTCCCGAACACTGAAGCTTTCTTT.

The J gene is TRBJ2-3, the V gene TRBV6-2 or TRBV6-3, with 10 bases matching TRBD2. Germline V lookup: CDR1 MNHEY, CDR2 SVGEGT. The CDR3 length is 14 residues. Trimming cost V 4 bases and J 4 bases; bases outside gene matches: 2. CDR3 coding DNA: TGTGCCAGCAGTTCAGCGGGGGGGCCAGATACGCAGTATTTT. Protein sequence: CASSSAGGPDTQYF.

The CDR3 sequence is CAISEERNLQQPQHF. The CDR3 nucleotides read TGTGCCATCAGTGAGGAAAGGAACCTCCAACAGCCCCAGCATTTT. J is TRBJ1-5 and V is TRBV10-3; D is unclear. Germline CDR1 is ENHRY and CDR2 is SYGVKD. V lost 2 bases to trimming and J lost 7 bases, with 15 bases between them. CDR3 size: 15 residues.

CDR3 sequence (DNA): TGTGCCAGCAGACTCCTCGCAGCGGACCAAGAGACCCAGTACTTC. Residues: CASRLLAADQETQYF. The chain joins TRBV6-5 to TRBJ2-5, with D perhaps matching TRBD2 (5 bases). The CDR3 loop spans 15 amino acids. Germline V gene lookup returns CDR1 MNHEY and CDR2 SVGAGI. The ends were cut back, 6 bases at V and 0 bases at J, with 14 bases in the middle.

The chain has TRBV19 and TRBJ1-1; TRBD1 agrees at 9 bases. Germline CDR1 is LNHDA and CDR2 is SQIVND (reference sequence). After removal of 10 bases from V and 0 bases from J, the junction contained 9 bases not matched to a gene. The CDR3 loop spans 15 amino acids. This CDR3 is CATTLGTGMNTEAFF. CDR3 bases: TGTGCCACCACCCTGGGGACAGGGATGAACACTGAAGCTTTCTTT.

V usage is TRBV30 and J usage is TRBJ2-7, with 10 nucleotides matching TRBD2. Germline CDR1 and CDR2: GTSNPN and SVGIG (reference sequence). The CDR3 is made up of 15 amino acids. V lost 3 bases and J lost 3; bases outside the gene matches: 8. The CDR3 sequence is CAWRPSGGVIYEQYF. CDR3 nucleotides: TGTGCCTGGAGGCCTAGCGGGGGAGTAATCTACGAGCAGTACTTC.

The V gene is TRBV6-5, the J gene TRBJ1-3; D gene ambiguous. The germline V and J ends were trimmed by 6 bases and 0 bases, with 12 bases remaining between them. Germline-derived CDR1 and CDR2 are MNHEY and SVGAGI. CDR3 size: 15 residues. The CDR3 reads CASRSEDLSGNTIYF. The CDR3 DNA reads as TGTGCCAGCAGATCGGAAGACCTCTCTGGAAACACCATATATTTT.